The rows below give T cell receptor beta chains drawn from one sample of a study of T cell repertoires in cytomegalovirus infection. TCRdb processed the reads anew with MiXCR; each CDR3 protein has one entry. In the table there are about 570,000 distinct CDR3 sequences, about 40% of which are singletons. Their specific antigens are unknown. The sample consisted of cultured PBMCs, taken from culture after CMV antigen stimulation. All receptors derive from a human donor in good health (CMV status not recorded). Some clones in this sample may be carry-over from other donors' samples. Both conserved end residues are part of each CDR3. A D gene is named only where the DNA matches it firmly. Size values are once, few and many counts, or a class for expanded clones, and some rows have none.

V	J	D	size	DNA	CDR3
TRBV7-2	TRBJ2-7	-	many	TGTGCCAGCAGCTTCGGGCACAGGTCGTACGAGCAGTACTTC	CASSFGHRSYEQYF
TRBV9	TRBJ2-3	TRBD2	-	TGTGCCAGCAGCGTATCAAGCGGGAGAGGGGCACACACAGATACGCAGTATTTT	CASSVSSGRGAHTDTQYF
TRBV12-3/TRBV12-4	TRBJ1-1	TRBD1	-	TGTGCCAGCAGTTTAGCGTCAGGGACAGCTGAAGCTTTCTTT	CASSLASGTAEAFF
TRBV7-9	TRBJ1-5	-	-	TGTGCCAGCAGCTCCGCCCACAGTAGCAATCAGCCCCAGCATTTT	CASSSAHSSNQPQHF
TRBV12-3/TRBV12-4	TRBJ1-6	-	-	TGTGCCAGCACCGCCGGGACCCCTGGTTCACCCCTCCACTTT	CASTAGTPGSPLHF
TRBV12-3/TRBV12-4	TRBJ2-7	TRBD1	-	TGTGCCAGCAGTTTTGGGACAGGGCAATACGAGCAGTACTTC	CASSFGTGQYEQYF
TRBV2	TRBJ1-5	-	-	TGTGCCAGCAGTGAAGAGGGGGGTGGTCAGCCCCAGCATTTT	CASSEEGGGQPQHF
TRBV23-1	TRBJ2-6	-	-	TGCGCCAGCAGCTCCAAGGGGGCTAGCGGGCTAGGGACGGGGTCTGGGGCCAACGTCCTGACTTTC	CASSSKGASGLGTGSGANVLTF
TRBV7-2	TRBJ2-3	TRBD2	few	TGTGCCAGCAGCTTTAGCGGGGACACAGATACGCAGTATTTT	CASSFSGDTDTQYF
TRBV7-9	TRBJ2-4	-	-	TGTGCCAGCAGCTTAGCTGCGACAGTTAACATTCAGTACTTC	CASSLAATVNIQYF
TRBV12-3/TRBV12-4	TRBJ2-6	-	few	TGTGCCAGCACCCCCCTTAAGGTATTCTCTGGGGCCAACGTCCTGACTTTC	CASTPLKVFSGANVLTF
TRBV6-8	TRBJ2-1	-	-	TGTGCCAGCAGTCCGGATGACAATGAGCAGTTCTTC	CASSPDDNEQFF
TRBV5-6	TRBJ2-1	-	few	TGTGCCAGCGTCCACGACGGAAACAATGAGCAGTTCTTC	CASVHDGNNEQFF
TRBV7-2	TRBJ1-2	TRBD1	-	TGTGCCAGCAGCTTAAGGGACAGGGATTATGGCTACACCTTC	CASSLRDRDYGYTF
TRBV6-1	TRBJ2-7	TRBD2	-	TGTGCCAGCAGTTACGAGCGGGAGTATCGCGAGCAGTACTTC	CASSYEREYREQYF
TRBV28	TRBJ2-3	-	-	TGTGCCAGCAGTTTTGGGGCAAGACGAGATACGCAGTATTTT	CASSFGARRDTQYF
TRBV7-2	TRBJ2-7	TRBD2	many	TGTGCCAGCAGTTATCTAGCGGGTGGCGAGCAGTACTTC	CASSYLAGGEQYF
TRBV5-4	TRBJ2-7	-	-	TGTGCCAGCAGCTTCGAATCGGTGACTAGTGGGGAGGAGCAGTACTTC	CASSFESVTSGEEQYF
TRBV10-3	TRBJ2-1	-	-	TGTGCCATCTCAGGGGTAGCCCAATACAATGAGCAGTTCTTC	CAISGVAQYNEQFF
TRBV27	TRBJ1-1	-	-	TGTGCCAGCAGTTTTTACGGGAGGCACACTGAAGCTTTCTTT	CASSFYGRHTEAFF
TRBV24-1	TRBJ2-3	-	once	TGTGCCACCAGTGACTCCCGGAGGACAGATACGCAGTATTTT	CATSDSRRTDTQYF
TRBV5-4	TRBJ2-5	TRBD2	-	TGTGCCAGCAGCTCAGCGGGGGGGCCTCCTGAGACCCAGTACTTC	CASSSAGGPPETQYF
TRBV7-2	TRBJ2-7	TRBD2	many	TGTGCCAGCAGCACCCGACTAGCGGGAGACCACGAGCAGTACTTC	CASSTRLAGDHEQYF